Below, 20 T cell receptor beta chains from the same sample are listed, as sequenced in a study of spatial heterogeneity in lung cancer. Time point indicated: sample taken at primary tumor resection. TCRdb analysed the 5' RACE reads with MiXCR anew, one entry per CDR3 protein. The sample shows some 9,300 distinct CDR3 sequences, 6% to 7.5% of them seen only once. The sequencing here drew on normal lung tissue next to the tumor, taken at surgery. The receptors stem from a male donor with early-stage non-small cell lung cancer.

In its sample, this clonotype was seen many times. The genes are TRBV10-3 and TRBJ2-7; a possible D gene is TRBD1 (6 bases). The CDR3 runs to 14 residues. Germline V CDR1 and CDR2: ENHRY, SYGVKD. V was trimmed by 0 bases and J by 6 bases, leaving 12 bases between them. As DNA, the CDR3 is TGTGCCATCAGTGAGTCCAGGGGCCAGGGCGAGCAGTACTTC. It is translated as CAISESRGQGEQYF.

There are many counts of this clonotype. The rearrangement uses TRBV4-3 and TRBJ2-1; the match to TRBD2 covers 12 bases. There are 16 residues in the CDR3. CDR1 LGHNA and CDR2 YSLEER come from the germline V gene. Trimming removed 4 bases from V and 6 bases from J; junction bases left unmatched: 7. For the CDR3, the DNA is TGCGCCAGCAGCCGCGGGACTAGCGGGTACCTCAATGAGCAGTTCTTC. Translation gives CASSRGTSGYLNEQFF.

This clonotype was seen ten or more times. The V call is TRBV18, the J call TRBJ2-1; tentatively, D is TRBD2 (5 bases). V was pared by 4 bases and J by 6 bases, with 16 bases between. The CDR3 totals 15 residues. CDR1 is KGHSH and CDR2 is LQKENI in the germline V gene. CDR3 nucleotide sequence: TGTGCCAGCTCACATTCGAGCGGAGTTGGCAATGAGCAGTTCTTC. Amino acids: CASSHSSGVGNEQFF.

The chain links TRBV6-5 to TRBJ2-1, with TRBD2 matching over 8 bases. Germline loops: CDR1 MNHEY, CDR2 SVGAGI. The CDR3 length is 15 residues. Trimming took 4 bases from V and 4 from J; bases not matched to a gene: 6. This CDR3 reads CASSSAGEGYNEQFF. DNA for the CDR3: TGTGCCAGCAGTTCAGCGGGAGAGGGTTACAATGAGCAGTTCTTC.

This clonotype was seen many times. The chain uses TRBV5-6 and TRBJ2-5; D is undetermined. Germline values: CDR1 SGHDT, CDR2 YYEEEE. V lost 0 bases and J 1 base, leaving 4 bases between the germline ends. The length of the CDR3 is 13 residues. The CDR3 protein is CASSLAIQETQYF. The DNA for the CDR3 is TGTGCCAGCAGCTTGGCGATCCAAGAGACCCAGTACTTC. The complete variable domain, with remaining parts taken from reference TRBV5-6 and TRBJ2-5, reads DAGVTQSPTHLIKTRGQQVTLRCSPKSGHDTVSWYQQALGQGPQFIFQYYEEEERQRGNFPDRFSGHQFPNYSSELNVNALLLGDSALYLCASSLAIQETQYFGPGTRLLVL.

At least ten counts were recorded for this clonotype. The chain employs TRBV20-1 and TRBJ1-4; 8 nucleotides agree with TRBD1. The CDR3 extends over 14 amino acids. Per the germline V gene, CDR1 is DFQATT and CDR2 is SNEGSKA (reference sequence). V lost 6 bases and J lost 7; bases outside the gene matches: 10. This chain's CDR3 is CSAADRASGEKLFF. In nucleotides, the CDR3 is TGCAGTGCCGCGGACAGGGCTTCGGGTGAAAAACTGTTTTTT.

This rearrangement joins TRBV24-1 to TRBJ2-3; D could derive from TRBD1 or TRBD2 (5 bases each). V was pared by 10 bases and J by 2 bases, with 9 bases between. Per germline, CDR1 KGHDR and CDR2 SFDVKD. CDR3 length: 12 residues. The chain's CDR3 is CATRDDTDTQYF. The CDR3 nucleotides are TGTGCCACTCGGGACGACACAGATACGCAGTATTTT.

This clonotype was counted at least ten times. J is TRBJ1-1 and V is TRBV25-1; D gene uncertain. This CDR3 spans 12 amino acids. The V end lost 4 bases, the J end lost 10 bases, and 13 bases lay between the germline ends. Germline V gene sequence: CDR1 MGHDK, CDR2 SYGVNS. For the CDR3, the DNA is TGTGCCAGCAGTGCTATTGGGAAGAGAGCTTTCTTT. Encoded protein: CASSAIGKRAFF.

In its sample, this clonotype ranks as medium-sized. The rearrangement joins TRBV3-1 to TRBJ2-1, with D possibly matching TRBD2 (6 bases). CDR1 and CDR2 from the germline V gene are LGHDT and YNNKEL (reference sequence). The ends were cut back, 4 bases at V and 3 bases at J, with 16 bases in the middle. This CDR3 has 16 amino acids. The CDR3 spells CASSLLTGEIYNEQFF. CDR3 in DNA: TGTGCCAGCAGCCTTCTCACGGGAGAGATCTACAATGAGCAGTTCTTC.

This clonotype came up many times. The gene calls are TRBV7-2 and TRBJ1-4, with D possibly being TRBD1 (5 bases). The CDR3 consists of 16 residues. Trimming left V 0 bases short and J 10 bases short, with 18 bases between. Germline CDR1 is SGHTA and CDR2 is FQGNSA. CDR3 DNA sequence: TGTGCCAGCAGCTTAGCCGTACACCGTACCGGGGGAAAACTGTTTTTT. The encoded protein is CASSLAVHRTGGKLFF.

This clonotype is classed as medium-sized. The chain links TRBV4-3 to TRBJ1-1; 9 positions match TRBD1. The CDR3 is 13 amino acids. CDR1 is LGHNA and CDR2 is YSLEER in the germline V gene. The CDR3 DNA follows: TGCCAACAAACAGGGGGCGAGGGAACTGAAGCTTTCTTT. Its protein is CQQTGGEGTEAFF.

This clonotype was observed at least ten times. The CDR3 DNA is TGTGCCAGCAGGGGGACATACGGGACCCAGTACTTC. Amino acid sequence: CASRGTYGTQYF. This chain links TRBV6-2 or TRBV6-3 with TRBJ2-5, with D perhaps matching TRBD1 (6 bases). Deletions cut 6 bases from V and 7 bases from J, with 12 bases between. Per germline, CDR1 MNHEY and CDR2 SVGEGT. This CDR3 comprises 12 residues.

The table lists this clonotype with a few counts. This chain connects TRBV3-1 to TRBJ2-3, with D possibly called TRBD1 or TRBD2 (5 bases each). The V end was cut by 4 bases, the J end by 2 bases, with 10 bases between. The CDR3 loop spans 14 amino acids. Germline V gives CDR1 LGHDT, CDR2 YNNKEL (reference sequence). Here the CDR3 DNA reads TGTGCCAGCAGCCCAGGGACGCTCACAGATACGCAGTATTTT. As protein: CASSPGTLTDTQYF.

This clonotype is termed large. V usage is TRBV20-1 and J usage is TRBJ2-3, with 14 nucleotides matching TRBD2. Germline lookup yields CDR1 DFQATT and CDR2 SNEGSKA (reference sequence). There are 17 residues in the CDR3. Losses at the gene ends were 8 bases for V and 1 base for J; bases not matched to a gene: 11. CDR3 DNA: TGCAGTCCGGAGGGGACTAGCGGGGGTGTAGGCACAGATACGCAGTATTTT. It translates to CSPEGTSGGVGTDTQYF.

This clonotype is medium-sized by share. V gene TRBV28 combines with J gene TRBJ1-5; no firm D call. CDR3 length: 13 residues. The germline V gene encodes CDR1 MDHEN and CDR2 SYDVKM. Trimming removed 8 bases from V and 2 bases from J, with 10 bases in between. The CDR3: CASGIEGNQPQHF. In nucleotides, the CDR3 is TGTGCCAGCGGGATAGAAGGCAATCAGCCCCAGCATTTT.

This clonotype appeared many times. The chain combines TRBV7-9 with TRBJ2-3; 8 nucleotides line up with TRBD1. The germline V gene has CDR1 SEHNR and CDR2 FQNEAQ (reference sequence). J lost 10 bases, V lost 3 bases, and 15 bases had no gene match. The CDR3 totals 16 residues. The CDR3 coding sequence is TGTGCCAGCAGCTTGTCTTTCCAGGGGGCGAGACCGTCGCAGTATTTT. Translating gives CASSLSFQGARPSQYF.

This clonotype was counted a few times. The chain carries TRBV24-1 and TRBJ2-5, with D unresolved. The CDR3 covers 11 residues. Looked up from germline, CDR1 is KGHDR and CDR2 is SFDVKD. V was trimmed by 7 bases and J by 5 bases, leaving 7 bases between them. The CDR3 protein is CATSQLETQYF. DNA of the CDR3: TGTGCCACCAGCCAATTGGAGACCCAGTACTTC.

The table lists this clonotype with many counts. In DNA form, the CDR3 reads TGTGCCAGCAGGGATCCAGGGTCAGACTATGGCTACACCTTC. Encoded protein: CASRDPGSDYGYTF. This chain connects TRBV2 to TRBJ1-2; tentatively, D is TRBD1 (5 bases). Per germline, CDR1 SNHLY and CDR2 FYNNEI. Trimming took off 6 bases at V and 3 bases at J, with 14 bases between the two ends. The CDR3 has 14 residues.

This clonotype was recorded at least ten times. The V gene is TRBV18, the J gene TRBJ1-1, with 7 bases matching TRBD1. V shed 6 bases, J shed 8 bases, and the junction held 9 bases outside the gene matches. CDR3 length: 13 amino acids. Germline V lookup: CDR1 KGHSH, CDR2 LQKENI. The CDR3 DNA is TGTGCCAGCTCCGGGGCGGCAGGGGGAGAAGCTTTCTTT. It specifies CASSGAAGGEAFF.

This clonotype has a count of ten or more. J is TRBJ1-2 and V is TRBV27, with 10 bases that match TRBD1. V was pared by 2 bases and J by 2 bases, with 11 bases of the junction left unmatched. The length of the CDR3 is 18 residues. The germline gives CDR1 MNHEY, CDR2 SMNVEV (reference sequence). DNA of the CDR3: TGTGCCAGCAGTTTACTGGGTAGGGGACAGGGGAGCAACTATGGCTACACCTTC. Translation: CASSLLGRGQGSNYGYTF.